The 3 T cell receptor beta chains below come from one sample, sequenced in a study of T cell repertoires in cytomegalovirus infection. TCRdb redid the calling of the reads with MiXCR, one entry per CDR3 protein. The sample holds 490,000 or so distinct CDR3 sequences, approximately 10% seen once. Sequencing was done on a sample of PBMCs. These receptors all stem from a human donor in good health (CMV status not recorded). Some clones in this sample may be carry-over from other donors' samples.

This chain joins TRBV5-4 and TRBJ1-1; D might be TRBD1 (5 bases). Germline CDR1 is SGHNT and CDR2 is YYREEE (reference sequence). Trimming removed 0 bases from V and 3 bases from J, with 9 bases in between. This CDR3 has 14 residues. The CDR3 spells CASSLGRGDTEAFF. In nucleotides, the CDR3 is TGTGCCAGCAGCTTGGGGCGGGGGGACACTGAAGCTTTCTTT.

V gene TRBV29-1 combines with J gene TRBJ1-2; TRBD1 aligns across 7 bases. The V gene's germline CDR1 is SQVTM and CDR2 ANQGSEA. The trim removed 2 bases at V and 2 bases at J, leaving 11 bases unmatched. This CDR3 contains 16 residues. In DNA form, the CDR3 reads TGCAGCGTTGAACCTATGAACCGGACAGGCAACTATGGCTACACCTTC. This sequence encodes CSVEPMNRTGNYGYTF.

The table lists this clonotype with a few counts. This rearrangement joins TRBV6-6 to TRBJ2-1, with TRBD1 as a possible D gene (7 bases). This CDR3 contains 18 residues. Looked up from germline, CDR1 is MNHNY and CDR2 is SVGAGI (reference sequence). Trimming shortened V by 2 bases and J by 8 bases, and 25 bases separated the two germline ends. The CDR3 spells CASSYPLTGRRTMDEQFF. The CDR3 coding sequence is TGTGCCAGCAGTTACCCGTTGACAGGGAGGAGAACAATGGATGAGCAGTTCTTC.